Presented here are 21 T cell receptor beta chains from one specimen sequenced in a study of T-cell reconstitution after alpha-beta-depleted transplantation in children. Construction of the TCRbeta library involved unique molecular identifiers. TCRdb itself ran the PCR reads through MiXCR, one entry per CDR3 protein. The sample includes around 440,000 distinct CDR3 sequences, over 9.5% of them seen just once. The source was PBMCs, collected before TCRalphabeta/CD19-depleted stem cell transplant. The receptors derive from a child younger than 10 with inherited bone marrow failure, due to receive a stem cell transplant.

As to this clonotype: A much larger clonotype is one base distant, so this may be a read error. The genes are TRBV11-2 and TRBJ2-1; weak D call: TRBD2 (5 bases). V was trimmed by 4 bases and J by 8 bases, leaving 15 bases between them. The CDR3 consists of 14 residues. Germline lookup yields CDR1 SGHAT and CDR2 FQNNGV. DNA for the CDR3: TGTGCCAGCAGCTCCTCCGGGATGTTATATGAGCAGTTCTTC. Translating it yields CASSSSGMLYEQFF.

This clonotype appeared many times. The rearrangement uses TRBV28 and TRBJ2-1; maybe TRBD1 (6 bases). Germline-derived CDR1 and CDR2 are MDHEN and SYDVKM. Deletions cut 5 bases from V and 4 bases from J, with 18 bases between. The CDR3 is 16 residues long. CDR3 sequence reads: CASSGYGSRGYNEQFF. The CDR3 nucleotides are TGTGCCAGCAGTGGGTATGGTAGCAGGGGATACAATGAGCAGTTCTTC. The full variable domain, in which reference TRBV28 and TRBJ2-1 provide the parts outside the CDR3, is DVKVTQSSRYLVKRTGEKVFLECVQDMDHENMFWYRQDPGLGLRLIYFSYDVKMKEKGDIPEGYSVSREKKERFSLILESASTNQTSMYLCASSGYGSRGYNEQFFGPGTRLTVL.

The rearrangement joins TRBV12-3 or TRBV12-4 to TRBJ2-5; D is unclear. Trimming left V 6 bases short and J 5 bases short, with 13 bases between. The CDR3 contains 13 residues. CDR3 coding DNA: TGTGCCAGCAGCCTTTTCATTCCGGAGACCCAGTACTTC. Its protein product is CASSLFIPETQYF.

The chain is built from TRBV2 and TRBJ2-3; 8 bases align to TRBD2. V lost 2 bases and J lost 5; bases outside the gene matches: 12. The CDR3 has 17 amino acids. CDR1 is SNHLY, CDR2 FYNNEI, per germline. The CDR3 protein is CASSEPGSAGVKDTQYF. The CDR3, as DNA: TGTGCCAGCAGTGAACCCGGCTCAGCGGGAGTAAAAGATACGCAGTATTTT.

This clonotype was seen repeatedly, ten times or more. The chain uses TRBV4-3 and TRBJ2-1; D may be TRBD1 (6 bases). V gave up 4 bases and J gave up 6 bases, with 13 bases separating them. The CDR3 has 14 residues. CDR1 and CDR2 (germline): LGHNA, YSLEER. CDR3 DNA sequence: TGCGCCAGCAGCCTAATACAGGGTACCAATGAGCAGTTCTTC. It yields the protein CASSLIQGTNEQFF.

This clonotype was counted many times. The chain uses TRBV24-1 and TRBJ2-2; D not resolved. V lost 7 bases to trimming and J lost 4 bases, with 9 bases between them. The CDR3 runs 13 residues. Germline V gene data show CDR1 as KGHDR and CDR2 as SFDVKD. In nucleotides, the CDR3 is TGTGCCACCAGGGAGATAGGCACCGGGGAGCTGTTTTTT. Amino acids: CATREIGTGELFF.

The V and J genes are TRBV24-1 and TRBJ2-1; D gene unclear. This CDR3 has 13 amino acids. Trimming removed 8 bases from V and 4 bases from J, with 11 bases in between. CDR1 is KGHDR and CDR2 is SFDVKD in the germline V gene. Here the CDR3 reads CATTLFPYNEQFF. The CDR3 nucleotides are TGTGCCACCACCCTATTTCCTTACAATGAGCAGTTCTTC.

For this clonotype: This clone may be a read error of a much larger clone one base away. The chain recombines TRBV10-3 with TRBJ1-3; D possibly corresponds to TRBD1 (5 bases). V was cut by 8 bases and J by 2 bases, with 10 bases left in between. CDR1 and CDR2 (germline): ENHRY, SYGVKD. The CDR3 runs to 13 residues. The CDR3 loop reads CAIVEGTGNTIYF. The CDR3 DNA reads as TGTGCCATCGTCGAGGGGACTGGAAACACCATATATTTT.

This clonotype was seen only a few times. The gene calls are TRBV3-1 and TRBJ2-7, with 7 bases identical to TRBD2. Germline CDR1 reads LGHDT; CDR2 reads YNNKEL (reference sequence). The CDR3 covers 14 residues. The V and J ends lost 4 bases and 2 bases, in that order; junction bases with no gene match: 5. The CDR3 DNA follows: TGTGCCAGCAGCCGTAGCGGGCTACCCTACGAGCAGTACTTC. Protein sequence: CASSRSGLPYEQYF.

This clonotype was counted ten times or more. This sequence joins TRBV5-6 and TRBJ2-7, with D perhaps TRBD1 (5 bases). Germline CDR1 and CDR2: SGHDT and YYEEEE. Deletions cut 6 bases from V and 0 bases from J, with 10 bases between. This CDR3 comprises 13 residues. CDR3 in amino acids: CASKRTPSYEQYF. CDR3 nucleotides: TGTGCCAGCAAACGGACACCCTCCTACGAGCAGTACTTC. Based on the CDR3 plus reference TRBV5-6 and TRBJ2-7, the full variable domain is DAGVTQSPTHLIKTRGQQVTLRCSPKSGHDTVSWYQQALGQGPQFIFQYYEEEERQRGNFPDRFSGHQFPNYSSELNVNALLLGDSALYLCASKRTPSYEQYFGPGTRLTVT.

This clonotype was recorded at least ten times. CDR3: CASSTRDTDQPQHF. The CDR3 DNA is TGTGCCAGCAGTACTCGGGACACTGATCAGCCCCAGCATTTT. The rearrangement joins TRBV6-2 or TRBV6-3 to TRBJ1-5; D is perhaps TRBD1 (6 bases). V lost 5 bases to trimming and J lost 5 bases, with 13 bases between them. Germline CDR1 reads MNHEY; CDR2 reads SVGEGT. The CDR3 covers 14 residues.

Only a few counts were recorded for this clonotype. The chain links TRBV19 to TRBJ2-1; no firm D call. CDR3 length: 11 amino acids. V was shortened by 3 bases and J by 10 bases, with 7 bases between the two germline ends. Germline-derived CDR1 and CDR2 are LNHDA and SQIVND (reference sequence). CDR3 sequence: CASSIWQEQFF. In DNA, the CDR3 is TGTGCCAGTAGTATCTGGCAAGAGCAGTTCTTC.

The rearrangement joins TRBV20-1 to TRBJ2-1, with D perhaps matching TRBD2 (6 bases). Between the trimmed V and J ends, which lost 0 bases and 4 bases, there was a span of 13 bases. The CDR3 covers 15 residues. Germline V CDR1 and CDR2: DFQATT, SNEGSKA (reference sequence). This chain's CDR3 is CSARDYIREYNEQFF. Here the CDR3 DNA reads TGCAGTGCTAGAGATTATATTCGGGAGTACAATGAGCAGTTCTTC.

V gene TRBV5-6 combines with J gene TRBJ1-5, with D tentatively TRBD1 (5 bases). This CDR3 spans 14 amino acids. Germline V gives CDR1 SGHDT, CDR2 YYEEEE. Trimming cost V 4 bases and J 10 bases, with 18 bases left between them. Here the CDR3 reads CASSTFGGGEPQHF. CDR3 coding DNA: TGTGCCAGCAGCACTTTCGGGGGTGGGGAACCCCAGCATTTT.

This clonotype was found many times. J is TRBJ2-1 and V is TRBV12-3 or TRBV12-4; no definite D call. The CDR3 sequence is 11 residues long. V lost 2 bases to trimming and J lost 7 bases, with 3 bases between them. CDR3 in DNA: TGTGCCAGCAGTTTAATAAATGAGCAGTTCTTC. It specifies CASSLINEQFF.

This clonotype was detected ten times or more. The chain links TRBV12-3 or TRBV12-4 to TRBJ1-2; possibly TRBD1 for D (6 bases). Trimming removed 0 bases at V and 4 bases at J, with 9 bases between. CDR3 length: 14 residues. CDR3 DNA sequence: TGTGCCAGCAGTTTAGCAGGGGGACTCTATGGCTACACCTTC. Translation: CASSLAGGLYGYTF.

This clonotype was found many times. This chain links TRBV29-1 with TRBJ2-6; weak D call: TRBD2 (5 bases). V was shortened by 6 bases and J by 9 bases, with 15 bases between the two germline ends. Germline V gene sequence: CDR1 SQVTM, CDR2 ANQGSEA. The CDR3 is 13 residues long. CDR3 region: CSVLLGVDNVLTF. CDR3 in DNA: TGCAGCGTCCTTTTGGGAGTGGACAACGTCCTGACTTTC.

This clonotype was counted many times. The gene calls are TRBV9 and TRBJ2-3, with 7 bases matching TRBD2. V was pared by 2 bases and J by 6 bases, with 3 bases of the junction left unmatched. The CDR3 runs to 13 residues. The V gene's germline CDR1 is SGDLS and CDR2 YYNGEE. The CDR3 is CASSVASGDTQYF. CDR3 sequence (DNA): TGTGCCAGCAGCGTGGCTAGCGGCGATACGCAGTATTTT.

This clonotype came up a few times. The V and J genes are TRBV23-1 and TRBJ2-3; D not certain. TRBV23-1 is recorded as an ORF, its role being uncertain. With 11 bases removed from V and 1 base from J, the gap between germline ends came to 28 bases. The CDR3 has 18 residues. DNA for the CDR3: TGCGCCGCGACCAGACACTCGGACCGGGCGTTTTGCACAGATACGCAGTATTTT. Its protein product is CAATRHSDRAFCTDTQYF.

Ten or more counts support this clonotype. This chain uses TRBV4-1 with TRBJ2-7, with no clear D. CDR3 length equals 14 residues. The germline CDR1 and CDR2 sequences are MGHRA and YSYEKL. Deletions cut 4 bases from V and 7 bases from J, with 17 bases between. The CDR3 loop reads CASSPDRAVLEQYF. The CDR3 DNA is TGCGCCAGCAGCCCAGACCGGGCGGTCCTGGAGCAGTACTTC.

Ten or more counts support this clonotype. V usage is TRBV4-3 and J usage is TRBJ2-7; possibly TRBD1 or TRBD2 for D (5 bases each). The CDR3 totals 16 residues. Trimming left V 4 bases short and J 7 bases short, with 23 bases between. Germline CDR1 reads LGHNA; CDR2 reads YSLEER. CDR3 protein: CASSRTGGGEVFEQYF. The CDR3 coding sequence is TGCGCCAGCAGCCGCACGGGTGGGGGAGAGGTTTTTGAGCAGTACTTC.